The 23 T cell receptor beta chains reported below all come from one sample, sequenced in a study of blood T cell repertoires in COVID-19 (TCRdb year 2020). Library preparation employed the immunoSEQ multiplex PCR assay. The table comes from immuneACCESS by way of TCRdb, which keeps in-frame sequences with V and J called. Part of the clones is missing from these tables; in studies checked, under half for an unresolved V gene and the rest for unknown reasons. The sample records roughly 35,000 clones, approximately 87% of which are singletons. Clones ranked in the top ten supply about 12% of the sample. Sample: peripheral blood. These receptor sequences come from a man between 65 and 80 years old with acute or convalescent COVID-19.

The CDR3 loop is CASSARGPGNTIYF. In DNA, the CDR3 is TGTGCCAGCAGCGCCAGGGGTCCCGGAAACACCATATATTTT. The V call is TRBV9, the J call TRBJ1-3, with D possibly being TRBD1 (6 bases). V lost 3 bases, J lost 4 bases, and 11 bases lay in between. The CDR3 has 14 residues. Germline CDR1 is SGDLS and CDR2 is YYNGEE.

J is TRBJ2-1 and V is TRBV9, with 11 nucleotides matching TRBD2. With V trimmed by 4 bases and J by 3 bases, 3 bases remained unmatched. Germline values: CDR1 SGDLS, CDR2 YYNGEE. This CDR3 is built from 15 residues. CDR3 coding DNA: TGTGCCAGCAGCTCAACTAGCGGGAGCTACAATGAGCAGTTCTTC. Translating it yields CASSSTSGSYNEQFF. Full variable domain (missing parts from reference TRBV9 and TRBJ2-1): DSGVTQTPKHLITATGQRVTLRCSPRSGDLSVYWYQQSLDQGLQFLIQYYNGEERAKGNILERFSAQQFPDLHSELNLSSLELGDSALYFCASSSTSGSYNEQFFGPGTRLTVL.

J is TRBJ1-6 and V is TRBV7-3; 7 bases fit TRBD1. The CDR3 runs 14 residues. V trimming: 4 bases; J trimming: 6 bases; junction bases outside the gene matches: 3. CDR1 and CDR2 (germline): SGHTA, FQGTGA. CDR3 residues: CASSSGTANSPLHF. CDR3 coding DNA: TGTGCCAGCAGCTCCGGGACAGCTAATTCACCCCTCCACTTT.

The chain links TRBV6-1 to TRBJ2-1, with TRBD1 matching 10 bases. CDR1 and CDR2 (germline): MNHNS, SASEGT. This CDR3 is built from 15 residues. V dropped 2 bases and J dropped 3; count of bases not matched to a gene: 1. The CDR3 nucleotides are TGTGCCAGCAGTGAACGGACAGGGGGCTACAATGAGCAGTTCTTC. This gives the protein CASSERTGGYNEQFF.

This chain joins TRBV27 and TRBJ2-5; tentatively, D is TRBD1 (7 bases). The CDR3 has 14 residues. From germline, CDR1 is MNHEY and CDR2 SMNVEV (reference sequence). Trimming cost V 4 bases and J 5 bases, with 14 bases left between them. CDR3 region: CASSSLTGTETQYF. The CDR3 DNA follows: TGTGCCAGCAGTTCCTTGACAGGGACTGAGACCCAGTACTTC.

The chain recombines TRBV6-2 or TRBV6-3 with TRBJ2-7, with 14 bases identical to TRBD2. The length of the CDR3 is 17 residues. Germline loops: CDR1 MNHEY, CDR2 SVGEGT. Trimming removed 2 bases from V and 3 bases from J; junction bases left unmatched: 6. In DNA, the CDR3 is TGTGCCAGCAGTTACGGACTAGCGGGAGGTTCCTACTACGAGCAGTACTTC. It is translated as CASSYGLAGGSYYEQYF.

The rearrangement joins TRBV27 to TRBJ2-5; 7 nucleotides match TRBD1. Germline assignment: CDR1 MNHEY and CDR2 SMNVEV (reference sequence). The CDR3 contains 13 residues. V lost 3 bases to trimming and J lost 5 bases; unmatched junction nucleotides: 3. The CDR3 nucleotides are TGTGCCAGCAGTTTGAGGGGGCTGGAGACCCAGTACTTC. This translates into CASSLRGLETQYF.

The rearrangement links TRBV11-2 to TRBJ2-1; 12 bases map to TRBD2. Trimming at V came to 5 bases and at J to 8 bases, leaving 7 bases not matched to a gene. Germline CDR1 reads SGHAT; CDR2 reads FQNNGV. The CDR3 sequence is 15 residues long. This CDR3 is CASSQTSGRSHEQFF. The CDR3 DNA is TGTGCCAGCAGCCAGACTAGCGGGAGATCCCATGAGCAGTTCTTC. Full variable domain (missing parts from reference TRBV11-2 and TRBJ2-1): EAGVAQSPRYKIIEKRQSVAFWCNPISGHATLYWYQQILGQGPKLLIQFQNNGVVDDSQLPKDRFSAERLKGVDSTLKIQPAKLEDSAVYLCASSQTSGRSHEQFFGPGTRLTVL.

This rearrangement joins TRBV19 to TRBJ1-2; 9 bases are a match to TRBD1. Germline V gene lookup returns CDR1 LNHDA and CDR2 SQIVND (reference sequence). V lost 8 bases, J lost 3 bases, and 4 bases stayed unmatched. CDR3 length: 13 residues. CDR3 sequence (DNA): TGTGCCAGTGGGACAGGGTTCGACTATGGCTACACCTTC. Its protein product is CASGTGFDYGYTF.

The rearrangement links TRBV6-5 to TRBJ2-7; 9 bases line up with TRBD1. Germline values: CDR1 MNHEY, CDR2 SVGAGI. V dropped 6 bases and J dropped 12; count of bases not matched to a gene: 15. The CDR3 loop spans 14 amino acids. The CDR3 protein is CASRTVYGTGSPYF. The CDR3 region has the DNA TGTGCCAGCAGAACCGTATACGGGACAGGGTCCCCGTACTTC.

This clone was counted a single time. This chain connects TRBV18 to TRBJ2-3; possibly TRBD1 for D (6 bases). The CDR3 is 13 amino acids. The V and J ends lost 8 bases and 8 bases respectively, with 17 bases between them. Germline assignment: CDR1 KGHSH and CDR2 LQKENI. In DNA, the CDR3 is TGTGCCAGCACAGGGACGCGAGAGGGTACGCAGTATTTT. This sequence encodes CASTGTREGTQYF.

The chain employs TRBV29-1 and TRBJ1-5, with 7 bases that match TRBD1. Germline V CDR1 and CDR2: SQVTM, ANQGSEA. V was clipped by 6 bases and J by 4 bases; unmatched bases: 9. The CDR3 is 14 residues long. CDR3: CSVSGGGRNQPQHF. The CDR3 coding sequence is TGCAGCGTGTCAGGAGGGGGCCGAAATCAGCCCCAGCATTTT.

This CDR3 is CASSQDAGTRAYEQYF. Here the CDR3 DNA reads TGCGCCAGCAGCCAAGATGCGGGGACTAGGGCCTACGAGCAGTACTTC. The chain is built from TRBV4-3 and TRBJ2-7, with TRBD2 identical over 8 bases. The germline V gene has CDR1 LGHNA and CDR2 YSLEER. Unmatched junction bases numbered 6, after V lost 0 bases and J lost 2 bases. The CDR3 is 16 residues long.

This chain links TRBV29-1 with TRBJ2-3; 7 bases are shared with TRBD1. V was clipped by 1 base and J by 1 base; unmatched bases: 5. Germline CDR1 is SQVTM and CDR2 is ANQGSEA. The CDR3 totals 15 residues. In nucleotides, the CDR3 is TGCAGCGTTGAAGGGGGACAGTGGGGCACAGATACGCAGTATTTT. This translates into CSVEGGQWGTDTQYF.

CDR3 in amino acids: CASSGGGWASDTYNEQFF. The CDR3 bases are TGTGCCTCCAGTGGGGGGGGTTGGGCATCAGACACCTACAATGAGCAGTTCTTC. The rearrangement links TRBV7-9 to TRBJ2-1; 7 bases map to TRBD2. CDR1 and CDR2 (germline): SEHNR, FQNEAQ (reference sequence). V dropped 11 bases and J dropped 2; count of bases not matched to a gene: 21. There are 18 residues in the CDR3.

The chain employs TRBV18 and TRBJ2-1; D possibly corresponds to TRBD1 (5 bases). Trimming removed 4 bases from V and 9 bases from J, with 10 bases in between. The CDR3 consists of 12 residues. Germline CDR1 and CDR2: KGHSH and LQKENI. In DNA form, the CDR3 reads TGTGCCAGCTCACAAGGGGTGGGTGAGCAGTTCTTC. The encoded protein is CASSQGVGEQFF.

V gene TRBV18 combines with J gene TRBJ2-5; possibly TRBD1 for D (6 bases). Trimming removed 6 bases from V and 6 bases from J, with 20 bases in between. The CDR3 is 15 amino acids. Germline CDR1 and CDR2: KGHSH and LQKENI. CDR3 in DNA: TGTGCCAGCTCCCTGGGACAAGGGGATAGTAAGACCCAGTACTTC. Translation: CASSLGQGDSKTQYF.

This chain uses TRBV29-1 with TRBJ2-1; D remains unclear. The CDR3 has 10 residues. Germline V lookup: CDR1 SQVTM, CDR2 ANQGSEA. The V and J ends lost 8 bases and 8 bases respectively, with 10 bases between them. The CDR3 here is CSSLSDEQFF. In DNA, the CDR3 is TGCAGCTCTCTCAGCGATGAGCAGTTCTTC.

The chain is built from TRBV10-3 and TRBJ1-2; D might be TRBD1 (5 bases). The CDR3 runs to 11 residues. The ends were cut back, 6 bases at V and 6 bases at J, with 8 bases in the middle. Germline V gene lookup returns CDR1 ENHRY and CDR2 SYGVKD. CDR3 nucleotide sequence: TGTGCCATCAGGGAGACAGATGGCTACACCTTC. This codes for CAIRETDGYTF.

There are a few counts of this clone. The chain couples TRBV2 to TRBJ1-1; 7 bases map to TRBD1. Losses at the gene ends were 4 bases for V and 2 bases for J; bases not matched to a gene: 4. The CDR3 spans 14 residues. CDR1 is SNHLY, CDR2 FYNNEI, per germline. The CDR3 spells CASSGQGSNTEAFF. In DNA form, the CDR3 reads TGTGCCAGCAGTGGACAGGGATCTAACACTGAAGCTTTCTTT.

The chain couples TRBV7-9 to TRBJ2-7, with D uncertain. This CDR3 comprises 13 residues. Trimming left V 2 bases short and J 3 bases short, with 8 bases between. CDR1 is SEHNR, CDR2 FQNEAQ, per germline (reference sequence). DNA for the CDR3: TGTGCCAGCAGCTTAATAGTGAGCTACGAGCAGTACTTC. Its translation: CASSLIVSYEQYF.

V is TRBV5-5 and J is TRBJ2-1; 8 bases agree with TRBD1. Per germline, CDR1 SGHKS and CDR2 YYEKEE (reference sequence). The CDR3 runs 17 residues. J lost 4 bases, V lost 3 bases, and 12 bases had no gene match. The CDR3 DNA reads TGTGCCAGCAGCTCTACCGACAGGGGAAGGGTTTACAATGAGCAGTTCTTC. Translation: CASSSTDRGRVYNEQFF.

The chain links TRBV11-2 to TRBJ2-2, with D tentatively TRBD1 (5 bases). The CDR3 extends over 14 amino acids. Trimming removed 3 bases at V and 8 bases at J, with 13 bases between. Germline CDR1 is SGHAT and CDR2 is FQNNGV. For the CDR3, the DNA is TGTGCCAGCAGCTTCACAGGCCCAGGGGGGGAGCTGTTTTTT. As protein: CASSFTGPGGELFF.